The next 32 T cell receptor beta chains were all read from a single sample in a study of Graves' ophthalmopathy and Graves' hyperthyroidism. TCR beta CDR3 regions were amplified from RNA transcripts. The first-round RT-PCR employed HTBI primers together with the Qiagen OneStep RT-PCR kit. A multiplex PCR was then performed as the second round. TCRdb analysed the multiplex PCR reads with MiXCR anew, one entry per CDR3 protein. The table lists around 470,000 distinct CDR3 sequences, approximately 14% of them singletons, with over 7.5% in the top ten. Sequenced sample: blood. The receptors shown here come from a woman aged 25 to 39 with Graves' ophthalmopathy.

In this sample, this clonotype turned up many times. The V call is TRBV6-2 or TRBV6-3, the J call TRBJ2-7; 9 positions agree with TRBD1. The CDR3 runs 19 residues. V lost 1 base to trimming and J lost 2 bases; unmatched junction nucleotides: 15. Germline-derived CDR1 and CDR2 are MNHEY and SVGEGT. The CDR3 DNA is TGTGCCAGCAGTTACTTAAAGGGACAGGGAGCTGCGGTGGCCTACGAGCAGTACTTC. Its translation: CASSYLKGQGAAVAYEQYF.

To note about this clonotype: Just one base apart from a much larger clone, this may be a read error. V and J are TRBV6-4 and TRBJ1-5; no clear D. The germline V gene encodes CDR1 MRHNA and CDR2 SNTAGT. The CDR3 length is 12 residues. CDR3 in amino acids: CASRDQNQPQQF. CDR3 DNA: TGTGCCAGCAGGGACCAGAATCAGCCCCAGCAGTTT.

This clonotype was found a few times. The rearrangement links TRBV6-1 to TRBJ2-5; 8 bases line up with TRBD2. The CDR3 is 14 amino acids. CDR1 is MNHNS, CDR2 SASEGT, per germline. Unmatched junction bases numbered 4, after V lost 6 bases and J lost 1 base. The CDR3 nucleotides read TGTGCCAGCAGAGCCCTAGCGGGCCAAGAGACCCAGTACTTC. This gives the protein CASRALAGQETQYF.

This clonotype was seen ten or more times. The junction departs from the called germline gene at one end, perhaps through a read error. CDR3 in DNA: TGTGCCAGCAGCTTAGGGGGGCCTGAAGCTTTCTTT. Amino acids: CASSLGGPEAFF. The chain couples TRBV12-3 or TRBV12-4 to TRBJ1-1; weak D call: TRBD1 (6 bases). CDR3 length: 12 amino acids.

This clonotype appeared many times. This chain links TRBV20-1 with TRBJ2-7; 8 bases map to TRBD2. After removal of 6 bases from V and 2 bases from J, the junction contained 18 bases not matched to a gene. The CDR3 loop spans 17 amino acids. The germline gives CDR1 DFQATT, CDR2 SNEGSKA (reference sequence). For the CDR3, the DNA is TGCAGTGCCAGCCGGGGGGGCCGTGTAGATTGGCCCTACGAGCAGTACTTC. Amino acids: CSASRGGRVDWPYEQYF.

In this sample, this clonotype turned up a few times. The chain combines TRBV6-1 with TRBJ1-5; TRBD1 might be the D (6 bases). Deletions cut 5 bases from V and 4 bases from J, with 12 bases between. The CDR3 has 14 amino acids. Germline assignment: CDR1 MNHNS and CDR2 SASEGT. The DNA of the CDR3 is TGTGCCAGCAGTCAGGGACATATAAATCAGCCCCAGCATTTT. Translating gives CASSQGHINQPQHF.

Only a few counts were recorded for this clonotype. The chain combines TRBV27 with TRBJ2-1; TRBD2 matches 10 bases. CDR1 and CDR2 (germline): MNHEY, SMNVEV (reference sequence). There are 17 residues in the CDR3. With V trimmed by 1 base and J by 7 bases, 10 bases remained unmatched. CDR3 protein: CASSLWVRAGGQNEQFF. The CDR3 coding sequence is TGTGCCAGCAGTTTATGGGTCAGAGCGGGAGGGCAGAATGAGCAGTTCTTC.

This clonotype was counted at least ten times. The chain recombines TRBV30 with TRBJ2-7; D is perhaps TRBD1 (5 bases). The V end lost 8 bases, the J end lost 3 bases, and 17 bases lay between the germline ends. Germline V gives CDR1 GTSNPN, CDR2 SVGIG (reference sequence). This CDR3 has 13 amino acids. In nucleotides, the CDR3 is TGTGCCCGCTCGAATGGGGCTCTCTACGAGCAGTACTTC. It yields the protein CARSNGALYEQYF.

At least ten counts were recorded for this clonotype. V gene TRBV30 combines with J gene TRBJ2-5; tentative D call: TRBD2 (6 bases). The CDR3 covers 15 residues. Trimming removed 2 bases from V and 5 bases from J, with 18 bases in between. Germline lookup yields CDR1 GTSNPN and CDR2 SVGIG (reference sequence). The CDR3 loop reads CAWSSGTALGETQYF. CDR3 DNA: TGTGCCTGGAGTTCTGGGACTGCCCTCGGGGAGACCCAGTACTTC.

This clonotype has a count of ten or more. The rearrangement joins TRBV20-1 to TRBJ2-5; D unclear. Trimming pared 1 base from V and 2 bases from J, leaving 14 bases between. The CDR3 has 15 amino acids. Germline V gene lookup returns CDR1 DFQATT and CDR2 SNEGSKA (reference sequence). CDR3 loop: CSARAWGSFQETQYF. In DNA form, the CDR3 reads TGCAGTGCTAGAGCTTGGGGTTCCTTTCAAGAGACCCAGTACTTC.

Many counts were recorded for this clonotype. The gene calls are TRBV24-1 and TRBJ1-1; 7 nucleotides agree with TRBD1. The J segment lost 1 base and the V segment lost 4 bases, leaving 2 bases of the junction unmatched. This CDR3 has 14 residues. From germline, CDR1 is KGHDR and CDR2 SFDVKD. The CDR3, as DNA: TGTGCCACCAGTGACCGACAGGGGAACACTGAAGCTTTCTTT. This encodes CATSDRQGNTEAFF.

This clonotype was seen at least ten times. This rearrangement joins TRBV11-2 to TRBJ1-5, with TRBD1 matching over 7 bases. Germline V CDR1 and CDR2: SGHAT, FQNNGV. Trimming at V came to 0 bases and at J to 7 bases, leaving 6 bases not matched to a gene. The CDR3 loop spans 15 amino acids. The CDR3 DNA follows: TGTGCCAGCAGCTTAGAGGACAGGAGGGGCCAGCCCCAGCATTTT. It codes for CASSLEDRRGQPQHF. The full variable domain, rest sourced from reference TRBV11-2 and TRBJ1-5, is EAGVAQSPRYKIIEKRQSVAFWCNPISGHATLYWYQQILGQGPKLLIQFQNNGVVDDSQLPKDRFSAERLKGVDSTLKIQPAKLEDSAVYLCASSLEDRRGQPQHFGDGTRLSIL.

This clonotype was picked up many times. J is TRBJ2-2 and V is TRBV25-1; 7 bases map to TRBD2. Trimming removed 2 bases from V and 7 bases from J; junction bases left unmatched: 7. This CDR3 region has 15 residues. Germline assignment: CDR1 MGHDK and CDR2 SYGVNS. The CDR3 sequence is CASSEGRESNGELFF. Written as DNA, the CDR3 is TGTGCCAGCAGTGAAGGGCGGGAGAGTAACGGGGAGCTGTTTTTT.

This clonotype was seen ten or more times. The chain is built from TRBV28 and TRBJ2-5, with a tentative D call TRBD1 (6 bases). The germline V gene encodes CDR1 MDHEN and CDR2 SYDVKM. V lost 5 bases and J lost 6, with 16 bases in between. This CDR3 has 14 amino acids. CDR3 region: CASSEGVLGKTQYF. The CDR3 region has the DNA TGTGCCAGCAGTGAGGGGGTATTAGGAAAGACCCAGTACTTC.

In this sample, this clonotype turned up many times. The chain uses TRBV5-1 and TRBJ1-1; D ambiguous. Between the trimmed V and J ends, which lost 7 bases and 0 bases, there was a span of 13 bases. Germline V gives CDR1 SGHRS, CDR2 YFSETQ. The CDR3 spans 14 residues. Here the CDR3 reads CASSTESLNTEAFF. CDR3 DNA: TGCGCCAGCTCTACGGAATCATTGAACACTGAAGCTTTCTTT.

This clonotype was seen a handful of times. The chain employs TRBV5-1 and TRBJ1-1; TRBD1 aligns across 9 bases. V dropped 0 bases and J dropped 5; count of bases not matched to a gene: 11. Germline-derived CDR1 and CDR2 are SGHRS and YFSETQ. The CDR3 spans 17 residues. The CDR3 sequence: CASSLEDYRGPGTEAFF. As DNA, the CDR3 is TGCGCCAGCAGCTTGGAGGATTACAGGGGGCCTGGAACTGAAGCTTTCTTT.

This clonotype has a count of ten or more. This chain links TRBV12-3 or TRBV12-4 with TRBJ1-5; the D gene is possibly TRBD1 (6 bases). The CDR3 runs to 16 residues. Trimming stripped 6 bases from V and 0 bases from J, with 15 bases between. CDR3 protein: CASSLTGLSSNQPQHF. The DNA of the CDR3 is TGTGCCAGCAGCCTAACAGGGCTATCTAGCAATCAGCCCCAGCATTTT.

The chain has TRBV6-1 and TRBJ1-1, with 9 bases fitting TRBD1. The CDR3 is 16 residues long. Per the germline V gene, CDR1 is MNHNS and CDR2 is SASEGT. With V trimmed by 5 bases and J by 4 bases, 11 bases remained unmatched. The DNA of the CDR3 is TGTGCCAGCAGTCTCCGGGACAGGGTTGCGGTCACTGAAGCTTTCTTT. Translating gives CASSLRDRVAVTEAFF.

This clonotype was counted many times. This chain connects TRBV28 to TRBJ2-7, with D perhaps given as TRBD1 or TRBD2 (6 bases each). Germline CDR1 is MDHEN and CDR2 is SYDVKM. Trimming removed 7 bases from V and 8 bases from J, with 12 bases in between. The CDR3 runs 11 residues. CDR3 bases: TGTGCCAGCAATCTCGGGGGCAAGCAGTACTTC. Amino acids: CASNLGGKQYF.

This clonotype was seen many times. This rearrangement joins TRBV11-1 to TRBJ2-5; 8 bases agree with TRBD1. The germline V gene has CDR1 SGHAT and CDR2 FQDESV (reference sequence). The CDR3 sequence is 17 residues long. With V trimmed by 4 bases and J by 1 base, 11 bases remained unmatched. CDR3 in DNA: TGTGCCAGCAGCTCCCCCGGACAGGGAGGACCCCAAGAGACCCAGTACTTC. Its translation is CASSSPGQGGPQETQYF.

This clonotype was seen repeatedly, ten times or more. The rearrangement links TRBV28 to TRBJ1-1, with D tentatively TRBD1 (5 bases). The V end lost 5 bases, the J end lost 7 bases, and 20 bases lay between the germline ends. The CDR3 is made up of 15 amino acids. From germline, CDR1 is MDHEN and CDR2 SYDVKM. CDR3 DNA sequence: TGTGCCAGCAGTAATAACCGGGACCCCAAAGATGAAGCTTTCTTT. Protein: CASSNNRDPKDEAFF.

This clonotype was counted at least ten times. This may arise from a read error, as a much more abundant clone is one base away. Since the CDR3 does not end with the conserved phenylalanine or tryptophan, this likely comes from a read error. The chain uses TRBV6-2 or TRBV6-3 and TRBJ1-1, with 7 bases matching TRBD1. Germline V gene data show CDR1 as MNHEY and CDR2 as SVGEGT. This CDR3 has 13 residues. V shed 6 bases, J shed 1 base, and the junction held 2 bases outside the gene matches. The CDR3 DNA is TGTGCCAGCAGACGGACAGGGAACACTGAAGCTTTCCTT. This translates into CASRRTGNTEAFL.

This clonotype has only a few counts. The chain joins TRBV4-1 to TRBJ2-7, with D uncertain. CDR3 size: 15 residues. Per the germline V gene, CDR1 is MGHRA and CDR2 is YSYEKL. The V end was cut by 1 base, the J end by 1 base, with 11 bases between. The CDR3 nucleotides are TGCGCCAGCAGCCAAGTGTTCCCATCTTCCTACGAGCAGTACTTC. Translating it yields CASSQVFPSSYEQYF.

This clonotype was seen a single time. Here the CDR3 reads CASTGTANYGYTF. The CDR3 DNA is TGTGCCAGTACCGGGACAGCTAACTATGGCTACACCTTC. The chain carries TRBV6-1 and TRBJ1-2; 7 nucleotides match TRBD1. The V gene end was trimmed by 9 bases and the J gene end by 0 bases; junction bases not matched to a gene: 4. Looked up from germline, CDR1 is MNHNS and CDR2 is SASEGT. The CDR3 consists of 13 residues.

This clonotype came up many times. This chain links TRBV20-1 with TRBJ1-6, with a weak D call TRBD1 (5 bases). V was clipped by 5 bases and J by 6 bases, with 11 bases between them. Germline CDR1 DFQATT, CDR2 SNEGSKA (reference sequence). The CDR3 runs 13 residues. Here the CDR3 reads CSAQQEINSPLHF. The DNA of the CDR3 is TGCAGTGCTCAACAGGAGATTAATTCACCCCTCCACTTT.

This clonotype was observed at least ten times. The chain couples TRBV4-1 to TRBJ2-7; weak D call: TRBD1 (6 bases). Germline V gene data show CDR1 as MGHRA and CDR2 as YSYEKL. V was shortened by 1 base and J by 4 bases, with 14 bases between the two germline ends. This CDR3 is 15 amino acids long. The CDR3 DNA reads TGCGCCAGCAGCCAAGCTTTTGGACAGCCGTACGAGCAGTACTTC. This encodes CASSQAFGQPYEQYF.

This clonotype was recorded many times. The chain links TRBV12-3 or TRBV12-4 to TRBJ1-1; D is unclear. CDR3 size: 15 residues. V lost 7 bases and J lost 6, with 21 bases in between. The CDR3 DNA sequence: TGTGCCAGCACCCAAGTTGAGGCAGTTAACGCTGAAGCTTTCTTT. Amino acids: CASTQVEAVNAEAFF.

A word on this clonotype: A junction boundary mismatches the germline segment, possibly from a read error. The chain combines TRBV19 with TRBJ1-2; tentative D call: TRBD1 (5 bases). In germline, CDR1 is LNHDA, CDR2 SQIVND (reference sequence). CDR3 length: 13 residues. The CDR3 sequence: CAGRRDGGYGYTF. The CDR3 DNA reads TGTGCCGGTAGGCGGGACGGAGGCTATGGCTACACCTTC.

Points on this clonotype: It may be a read error: a sequence one base away is much more abundant. This chain connects TRBV30 to TRBJ1-3; D is unclear. The CDR3 is made up of 14 amino acids. The germline gives CDR1 GTSNPN, CDR2 SVGIG (reference sequence). The CDR3 spells CAWSVRSSGNTICF. For the CDR3, the DNA is TGTGCCTGGAGTGTTAGGAGCTCTGGAAACACCATATGTTTT.

Concerning this clonotype: The junction departs from germline at one end; a sequencing error may be responsible. V gene TRBV6-2 or TRBV6-3 combines with J gene TRBJ2-7; 12 bases line up with TRBD1. Germline-derived CDR1 and CDR2 are MNHEY and SVGEGT. The CDR3 spans 21 residues. The CDR3: CASNSTPGQGALKSYVYERYF. The CDR3, as DNA: TGTGCCAGCAATTCGACCCCGGGACAGGGGGCCTTGAAATCTTACGTATACGAGCGGTACTTC.

This clonotype has a count of ten or more. V usage is TRBV20-1 and J usage is TRBJ1-5; no firm D call. Per germline, CDR1 DFQATT and CDR2 SNEGSKA (reference sequence). Trimming stripped 0 bases from V and 1 base from J, with 4 bases between. The CDR3 contains 13 residues. Here the CDR3 reads CSARDGSNQPQHF. The DNA for the CDR3 is TGCAGTGCTAGAGACGGGAGCAATCAGCCCCAGCATTTT.

This clonotype occurred a few times. The J gene is TRBJ1-1, the V gene TRBV30; D is unclear. This CDR3 comprises 10 residues. Trimming took 5 bases from V and 5 from J, leaving 6 bases between them. The germline gives CDR1 GTSNPN, CDR2 SVGIG (reference sequence). The DNA for the CDR3 is TGTGCCTGGGTGGGTACTGAAGCTTTCTTT. Protein product: CAWVGTEAFF.